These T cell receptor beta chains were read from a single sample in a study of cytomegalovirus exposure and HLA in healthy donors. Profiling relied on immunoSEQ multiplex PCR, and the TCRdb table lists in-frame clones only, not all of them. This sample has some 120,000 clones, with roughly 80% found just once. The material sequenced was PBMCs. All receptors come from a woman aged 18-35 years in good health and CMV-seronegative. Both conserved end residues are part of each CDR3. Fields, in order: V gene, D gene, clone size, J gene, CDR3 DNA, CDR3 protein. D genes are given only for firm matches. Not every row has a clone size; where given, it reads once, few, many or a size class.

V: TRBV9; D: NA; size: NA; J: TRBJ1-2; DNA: TGTGCCAGCAGCTACACGCTCCCAGGGGTAAATGGCTACACCTTC; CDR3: CASSYTLPGVNGYTF
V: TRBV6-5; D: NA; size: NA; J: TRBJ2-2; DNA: TGTGCCAGCGCCCCAGGGGTAAACACCGGGGAGCTGTTTTTT; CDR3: CASAPGVNTGELFF
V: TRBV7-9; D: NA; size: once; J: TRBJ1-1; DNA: TGTGCCAGCAGCTTTGCGCCTGAAGCTTTCTTT; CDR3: CASSFAPEAFF
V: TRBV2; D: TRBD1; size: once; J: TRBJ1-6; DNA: TGTGCCAGCAGAGGGAGACAGGGGGCATTGAATTCACCCCTCCACTTT; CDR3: CASRGRQGALNSPLHF
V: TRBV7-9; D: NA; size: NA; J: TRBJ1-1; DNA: TGTGCCAGCAGCTTAGACGGTAGCGGGGCCTTGAACACTGAAGCTTTCTTT; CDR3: CASSLDGSGALNTEAFF
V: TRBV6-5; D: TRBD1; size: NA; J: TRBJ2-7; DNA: TGTGCCAGCAGTTACTCAGACAGGGGATACGAGCAGTACTTC; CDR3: CASSYSDRGYEQYF
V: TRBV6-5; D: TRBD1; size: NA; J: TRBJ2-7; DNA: TGTGCCAGCAGTTTAGGACAGGATGTTTCCTACGAGCAGTACTTC; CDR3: CASSLGQDVSYEQYF
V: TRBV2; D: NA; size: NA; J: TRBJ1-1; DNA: TGTGCCAGCAGTACTAGCCTCAGGGACACTGAAGCTTTCTTT; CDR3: CASSTSLRDTEAFF
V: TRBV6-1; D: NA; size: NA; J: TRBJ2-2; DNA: TGTGCCAGCAGTGACATCTCAGGGTTCCCCGGGGAGCTGTTTTTT; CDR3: CASSDISGFPGELFF
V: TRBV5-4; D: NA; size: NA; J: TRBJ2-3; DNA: TGTGCCAGCAGCTTGGACAGGGCTACGCAGTATTTT; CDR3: CASSLDRATQYF
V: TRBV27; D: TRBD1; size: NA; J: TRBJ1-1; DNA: TGTGCCAGCAGTTCCTGGGGGACAGGGAGCACTGAAGCTTTCTTT; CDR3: CASSSWGTGSTEAFF
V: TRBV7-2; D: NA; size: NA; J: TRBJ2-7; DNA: TGTGCCAGCAGCCACCCCTCCAGCTACGAGCAGTACTTC; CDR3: CASSHPSSYEQYF
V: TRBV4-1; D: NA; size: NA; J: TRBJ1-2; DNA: TGCGCCAGCAGCCTCTATCAAAGGGGTAGTGGCTACACCTTC; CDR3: CASSLYQRGSGYTF
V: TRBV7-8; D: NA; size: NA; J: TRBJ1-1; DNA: TGTGCCAGCAGCTTACCACAGAACACTGAAGCTTTCTTT; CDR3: CASSLPQNTEAFF
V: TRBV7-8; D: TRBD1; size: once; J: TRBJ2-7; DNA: TGTGCCAGCAGCCTCACCGGGGACAGGGGCTACGAGCAGTACTTC; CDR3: CASSLTGDRGYEQYF
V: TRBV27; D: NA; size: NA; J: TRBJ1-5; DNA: TGTGCCAGCAGTTTTTACAATCAGCCCCAGCATTTT; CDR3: CASSFYNQPQHF
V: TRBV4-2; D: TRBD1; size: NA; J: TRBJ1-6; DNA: TGTGCCAGCAGCCTGGGACAGGGGAATTCACCCCTCCACTTT; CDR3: CASSLGQGNSPLHF
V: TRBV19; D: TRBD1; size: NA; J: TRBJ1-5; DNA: TGTGCCAGTATCGACCCCGACAGGGGTGGCAATCAGCCCCAGCATTTT; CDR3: CASIDPDRGGNQPQHF
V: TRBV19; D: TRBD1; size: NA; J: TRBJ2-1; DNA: TGTGCCAGTTCTCGGACAGGGAAAAATGAGCAGTTCTTC; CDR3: CASSRTGKNEQFF
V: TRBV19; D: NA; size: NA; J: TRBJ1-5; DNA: TGTGCCAGTAGTCTCCACCGGGGAGGGGATCAGCCCCAGCATTTT; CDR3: CASSLHRGGDQPQHF
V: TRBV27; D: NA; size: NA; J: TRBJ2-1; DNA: TGTGCCAGCCACCCTTCAGGGTCCTACAATGAGCAGTTCTTC; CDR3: CASHPSGSYNEQFF
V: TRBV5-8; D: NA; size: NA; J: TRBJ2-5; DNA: TGTGCCAGCAGAGTGAGAGGGCTGGAGACCCAGTACTTC; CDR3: CASRVRGLETQYF
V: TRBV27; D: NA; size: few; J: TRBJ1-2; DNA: TGTGCCAGCACCCCCTCGTCAGGGGAAGCTGACTATGGCTACACCTTC; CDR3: CASTPSSGEADYGYTF
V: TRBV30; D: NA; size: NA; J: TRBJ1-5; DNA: TGTGCCTGGAGTACGGGGGGTGATCAGCCCCAGCATTTT; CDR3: CAWSTGGDQPQHF
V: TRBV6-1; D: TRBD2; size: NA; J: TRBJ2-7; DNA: TGTGCCAGCAGGGGGGGGTTCACCTACGAGCAGTACTTC; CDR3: CASRGGFTYEQYF
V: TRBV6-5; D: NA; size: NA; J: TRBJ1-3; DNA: TGTGCCAGCAGTGCGGACTGGACCTCTGGAAACACCATATATTTT; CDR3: CASSADWTSGNTIYF
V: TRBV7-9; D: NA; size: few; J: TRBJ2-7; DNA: TGTGCCAGCAGCTTAACGGGTAAAATAACCTACGAGCAGTACTTC; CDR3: CASSLTGKITYEQYF
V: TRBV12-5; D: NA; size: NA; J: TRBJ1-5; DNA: TGTGCTAGTGGTTCCCCCAGGGTGAGGCAGCCCCAGCATTTT; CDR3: CASGSPRVRQPQHF
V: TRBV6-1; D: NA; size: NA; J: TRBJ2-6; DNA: TGTGCCAGCACCCCTTTCTCTGGGGCCAACGGCCTGACTTTC; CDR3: CASTPFSGANGLTF
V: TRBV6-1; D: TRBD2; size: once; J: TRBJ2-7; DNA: TGTGCCAGCAGTGATCTAGCGGGGGCCCCTTACGAGCAGTACTTC; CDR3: CASSDLAGAPYEQYF
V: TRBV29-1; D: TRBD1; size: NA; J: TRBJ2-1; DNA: TGCAGCGTTGTAAGGGCAGGGGGTGGGAATGAGCAGTTCTTC; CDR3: CSVVRAGGGNEQFF
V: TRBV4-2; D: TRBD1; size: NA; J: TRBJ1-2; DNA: TGTGCCAGCAGCCAAGATCAGGAGGGGGCAGGCTATGGCTACACCTTC; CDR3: CASSQDQEGAGYGYTF
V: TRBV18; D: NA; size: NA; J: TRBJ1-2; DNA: TGTGCCAGCTCAAGTTCACAGAACGGTGGCTACACCTTC; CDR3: CASSSSQNGGYTF
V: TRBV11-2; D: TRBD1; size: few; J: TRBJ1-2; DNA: TGTGCCAGCAGCTTAGAGAGGCAGGGGGCAGGCTATGGCTACACCTTC; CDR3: CASSLERQGAGYGYTF
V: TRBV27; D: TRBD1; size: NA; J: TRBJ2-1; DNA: TGTGCCAGTGGGAGAGGGACAGGGACTTACAATGAGCAGTTCTTC; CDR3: CASGRGTGTYNEQFF
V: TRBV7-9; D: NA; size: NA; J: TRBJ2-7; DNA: TGTGCCAGCAGCTTAGTGACTTATGATGCAGCCGAGCAGTACTTC; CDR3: CASSLVTYDAAEQYF
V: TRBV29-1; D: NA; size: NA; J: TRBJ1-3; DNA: TGCAGCGTATCTCAAGCCGGAAACACCATATATTTT; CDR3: CSVSQAGNTIYF
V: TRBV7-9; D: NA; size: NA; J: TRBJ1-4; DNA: TGTGCCAGCAGCTTAGGGGGGGGCTCAACTAATGAAAAACTGTTTTTT; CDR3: CASSLGGGSTNEKLFF
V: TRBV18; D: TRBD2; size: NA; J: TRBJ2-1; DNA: TGTGCCAGCTCACCCCGGGGACTAGCGGGAGGTCAGAGCTCCTACAATGAGCAGTTCTTC; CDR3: CASSPRGLAGGQSSYNEQFF
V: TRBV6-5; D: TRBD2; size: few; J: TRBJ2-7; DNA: TGTGCCAGCAGTTACTCTAGCGGGAGGCTCTCTGACGAGCAGTACTTC; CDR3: CASSYSSGRLSDEQYF
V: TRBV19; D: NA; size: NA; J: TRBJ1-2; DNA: TGTGCCAGTCTCGGACAGACCTGGGATGGCTACACCTTC; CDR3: CASLGQTWDGYTF
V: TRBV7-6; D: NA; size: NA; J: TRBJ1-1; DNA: TGTGCCAGCAGCGATCAGGGCCGAGGCGCGGCCGGGGCTTTCTTT; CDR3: CASSDQGRGAAGAFF
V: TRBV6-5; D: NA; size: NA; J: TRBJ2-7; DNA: TGTGCCAGCAGTTACGATCAGGGCCCCGGCGAGCAGTACTTC; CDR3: CASSYDQGPGEQYF
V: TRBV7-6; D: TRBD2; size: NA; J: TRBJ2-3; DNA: TGTGCCAGCAGCTTAAGCGGGGGGCGAGGAACAGATACGCAGTATTTT; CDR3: CASSLSGGRGTDTQYF
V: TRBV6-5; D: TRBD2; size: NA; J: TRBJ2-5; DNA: TGTGCCAGCAGAGCGGGACTTCAAGAGACCCAGTACTTC; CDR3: CASRAGLQETQYF
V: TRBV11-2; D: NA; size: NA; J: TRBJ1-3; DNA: TGTGCCAGCAGCGCTAATGGGCAGGTCTCTGGAAACACCATATATTTT; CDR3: CASSANGQVSGNTIYF
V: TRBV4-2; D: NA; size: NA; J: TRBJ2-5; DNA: TGTGCCAGCAGCCAGGCCTCTAGGGAGACCCAGTACTTC; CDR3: CASSQASRETQYF
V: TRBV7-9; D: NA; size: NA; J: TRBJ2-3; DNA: TGTGCCAGCATCGGACAGAGCACAGATACGCAGTATTTT; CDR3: CASIGQSTDTQYF
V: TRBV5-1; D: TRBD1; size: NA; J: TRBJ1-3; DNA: TGCGCCAGCAGCTCCACAGGGGGTGGAAACACCATATATTTT; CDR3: CASSSTGGGNTIYF
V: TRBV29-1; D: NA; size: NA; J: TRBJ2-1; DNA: TGCAGCGTTGAGGGCCCCACGGGATACAATGAGCAGTTCTTC; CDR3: CSVEGPTGYNEQFF
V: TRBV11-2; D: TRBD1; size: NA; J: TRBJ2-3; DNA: TGTGCCAGCAGCTTAGGACAGGGATTTCAAGTAGATACGCAGTATTTT; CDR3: CASSLGQGFQVDTQYF
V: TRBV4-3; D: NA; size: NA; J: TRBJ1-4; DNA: TGCGCCAGCAGCCAAGATTTGTCGAGTGGCGGAAAACTGTTTTTT; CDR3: CASSQDLSSGGKLFF
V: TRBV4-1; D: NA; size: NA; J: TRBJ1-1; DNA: TGCGCCAGCAGCCATGGGGAGGGGACTGAAGCTTTCTTT; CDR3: CASSHGEGTEAFF